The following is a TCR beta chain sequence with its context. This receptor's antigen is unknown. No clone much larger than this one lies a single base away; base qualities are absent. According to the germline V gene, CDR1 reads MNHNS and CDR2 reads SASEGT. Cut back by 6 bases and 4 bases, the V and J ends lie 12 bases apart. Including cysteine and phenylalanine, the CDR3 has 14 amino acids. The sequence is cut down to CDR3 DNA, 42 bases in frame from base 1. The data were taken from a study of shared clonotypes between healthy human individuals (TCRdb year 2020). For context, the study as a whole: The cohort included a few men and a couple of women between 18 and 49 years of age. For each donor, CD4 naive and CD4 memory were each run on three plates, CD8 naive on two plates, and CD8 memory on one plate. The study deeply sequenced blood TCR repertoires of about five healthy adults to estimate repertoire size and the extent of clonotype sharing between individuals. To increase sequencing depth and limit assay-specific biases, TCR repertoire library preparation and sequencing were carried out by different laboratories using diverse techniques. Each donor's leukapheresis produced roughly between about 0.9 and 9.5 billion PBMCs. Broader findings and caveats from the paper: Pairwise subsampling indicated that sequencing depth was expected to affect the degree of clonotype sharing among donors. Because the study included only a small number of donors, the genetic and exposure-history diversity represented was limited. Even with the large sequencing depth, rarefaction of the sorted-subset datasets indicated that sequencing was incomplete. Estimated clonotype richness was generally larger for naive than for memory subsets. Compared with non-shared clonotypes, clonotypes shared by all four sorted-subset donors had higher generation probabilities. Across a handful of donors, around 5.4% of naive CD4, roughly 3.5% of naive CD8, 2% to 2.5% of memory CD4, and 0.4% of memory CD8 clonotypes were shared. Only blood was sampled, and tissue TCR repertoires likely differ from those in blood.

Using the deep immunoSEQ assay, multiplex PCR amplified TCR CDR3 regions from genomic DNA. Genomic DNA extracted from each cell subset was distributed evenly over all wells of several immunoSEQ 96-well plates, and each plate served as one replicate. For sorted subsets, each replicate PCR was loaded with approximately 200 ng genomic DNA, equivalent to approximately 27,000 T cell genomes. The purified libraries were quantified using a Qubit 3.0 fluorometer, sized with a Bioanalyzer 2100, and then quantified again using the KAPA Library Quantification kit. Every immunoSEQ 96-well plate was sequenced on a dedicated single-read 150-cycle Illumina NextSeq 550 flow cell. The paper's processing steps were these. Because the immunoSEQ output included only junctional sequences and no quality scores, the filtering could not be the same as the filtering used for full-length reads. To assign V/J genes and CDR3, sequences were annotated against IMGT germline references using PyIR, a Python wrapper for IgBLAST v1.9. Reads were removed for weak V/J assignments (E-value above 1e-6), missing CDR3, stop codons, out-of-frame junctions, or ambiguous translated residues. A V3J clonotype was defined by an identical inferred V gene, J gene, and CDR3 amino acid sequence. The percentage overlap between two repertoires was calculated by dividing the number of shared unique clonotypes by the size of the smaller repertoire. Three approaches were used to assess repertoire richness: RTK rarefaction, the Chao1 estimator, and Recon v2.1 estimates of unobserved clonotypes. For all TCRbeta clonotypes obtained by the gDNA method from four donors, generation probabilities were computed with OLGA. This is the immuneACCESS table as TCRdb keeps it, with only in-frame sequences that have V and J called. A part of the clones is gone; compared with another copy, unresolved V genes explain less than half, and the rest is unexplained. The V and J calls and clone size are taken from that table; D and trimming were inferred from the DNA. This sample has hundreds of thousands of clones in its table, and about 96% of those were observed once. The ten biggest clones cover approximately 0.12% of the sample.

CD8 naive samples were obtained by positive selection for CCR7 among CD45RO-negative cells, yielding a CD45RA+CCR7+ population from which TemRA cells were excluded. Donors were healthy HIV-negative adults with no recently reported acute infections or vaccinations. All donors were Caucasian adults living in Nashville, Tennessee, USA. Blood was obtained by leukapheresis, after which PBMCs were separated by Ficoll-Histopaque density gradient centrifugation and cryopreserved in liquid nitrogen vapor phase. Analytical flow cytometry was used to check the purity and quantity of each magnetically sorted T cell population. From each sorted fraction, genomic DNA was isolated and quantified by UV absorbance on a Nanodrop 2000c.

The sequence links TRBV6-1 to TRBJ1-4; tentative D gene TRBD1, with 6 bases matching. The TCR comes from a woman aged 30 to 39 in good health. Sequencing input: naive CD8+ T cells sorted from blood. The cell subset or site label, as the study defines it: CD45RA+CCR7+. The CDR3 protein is CASRMDSYNEKLFF. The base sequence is TGTGCCAGCAGGATGGACAGTTATAATGAAAAACTGTTTTTT.